This T cell receptor beta chain was identified in a study of blood T cell repertoires in COVID-19. Clones were sequenced by immunoSEQ multiplex PCR, and TCRdb holds only the in-frame ones, with some missing. Of about 44,000 clones in the sample, roughly nine tenths are singletons; the top ten hold around 16%. V was shortened by 2 bases and J by 8 bases, with 12 bases between the two germline ends. There are 13 residues in the CDR3. The germline CDR1 and CDR2 sequences are MNHEY and SVGEGT. This TCR derives from a man between 65 and 79 years old with active COVID-19. What was sequenced was peripheral blood. The chain joins TRBV6-2 or TRBV6-3 to TRBJ1-2; no clear D. In DNA, the CDR3 is TGTGCCAGCAGTTACGAGGCCCGCGGAGGCTACACCTTC. Protein product: CASSYEARGGYTF.